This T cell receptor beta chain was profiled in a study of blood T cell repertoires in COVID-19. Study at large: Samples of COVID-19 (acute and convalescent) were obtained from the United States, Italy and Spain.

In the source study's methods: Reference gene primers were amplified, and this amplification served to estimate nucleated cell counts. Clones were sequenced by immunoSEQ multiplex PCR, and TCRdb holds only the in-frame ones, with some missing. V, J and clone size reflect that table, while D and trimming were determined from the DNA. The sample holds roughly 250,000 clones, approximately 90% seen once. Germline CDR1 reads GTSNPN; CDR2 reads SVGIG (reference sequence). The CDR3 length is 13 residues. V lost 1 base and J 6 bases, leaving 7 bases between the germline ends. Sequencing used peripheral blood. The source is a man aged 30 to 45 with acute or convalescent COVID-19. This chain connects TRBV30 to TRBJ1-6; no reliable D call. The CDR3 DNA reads TGTGCCTGGAGTGGTCTCAGTAATTCACCCCTCCACTTT. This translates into CAWSGLSNSPLHF. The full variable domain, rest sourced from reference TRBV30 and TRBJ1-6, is SQTIHQWPATLVQPVGSPLSLECTVEGTSNPNLYWYRQAAGRGLQLLFYSVGIGQISSEVPQNLSASRPQDRQFILSSKKLLLSDSGFYLCAWSGLSNSPLHFGNGTRLTVT.